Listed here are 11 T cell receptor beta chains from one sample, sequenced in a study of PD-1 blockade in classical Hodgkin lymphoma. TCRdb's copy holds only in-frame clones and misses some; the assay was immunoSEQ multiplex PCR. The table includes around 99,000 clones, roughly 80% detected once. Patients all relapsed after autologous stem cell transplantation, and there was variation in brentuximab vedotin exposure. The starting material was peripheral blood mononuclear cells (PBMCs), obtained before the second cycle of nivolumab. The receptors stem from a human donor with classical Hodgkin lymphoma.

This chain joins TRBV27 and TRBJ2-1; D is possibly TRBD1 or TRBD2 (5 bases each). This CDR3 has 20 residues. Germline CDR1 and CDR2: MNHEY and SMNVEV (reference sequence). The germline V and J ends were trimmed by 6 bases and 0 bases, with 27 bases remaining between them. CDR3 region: CASSLLLALGRGASYNEQFF. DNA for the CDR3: TGTGCCAGCAGCCTACTACTCGCGTTGGGGAGAGGGGCCTCCTACAATGAGCAGTTCTTC.

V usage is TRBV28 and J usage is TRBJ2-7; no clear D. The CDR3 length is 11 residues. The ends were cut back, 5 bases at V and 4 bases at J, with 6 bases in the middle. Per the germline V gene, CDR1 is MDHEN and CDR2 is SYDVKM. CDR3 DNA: TGTGCCAGCAGTACCGGGTACGAGCAGTACTTC. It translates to CASSTGYEQYF.

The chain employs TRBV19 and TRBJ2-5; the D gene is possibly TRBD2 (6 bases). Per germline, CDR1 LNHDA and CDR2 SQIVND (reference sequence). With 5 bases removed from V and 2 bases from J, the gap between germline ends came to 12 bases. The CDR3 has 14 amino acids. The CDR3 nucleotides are TGTGCCAGTAGTGTACCTAGCGCTCAAGAGACCCAGTACTTC. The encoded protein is CASSVPSAQETQYF.

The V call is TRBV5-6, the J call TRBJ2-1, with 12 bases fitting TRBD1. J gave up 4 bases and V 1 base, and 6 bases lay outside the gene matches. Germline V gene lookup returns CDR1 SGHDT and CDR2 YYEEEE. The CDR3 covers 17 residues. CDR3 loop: CASSLRDRGLAYNEQFF. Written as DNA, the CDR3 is TGTGCCAGCAGCTTGAGGGACAGGGGGCTCGCTTACAATGAGCAGTTCTTC.

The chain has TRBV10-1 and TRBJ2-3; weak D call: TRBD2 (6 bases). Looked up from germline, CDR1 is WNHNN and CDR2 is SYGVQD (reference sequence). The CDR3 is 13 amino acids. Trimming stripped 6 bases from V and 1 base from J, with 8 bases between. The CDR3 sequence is CASSPGGTDTQYF. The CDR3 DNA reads TGCGCCAGCAGCCCGGGAGGCACAGATACGCAGTATTTT.

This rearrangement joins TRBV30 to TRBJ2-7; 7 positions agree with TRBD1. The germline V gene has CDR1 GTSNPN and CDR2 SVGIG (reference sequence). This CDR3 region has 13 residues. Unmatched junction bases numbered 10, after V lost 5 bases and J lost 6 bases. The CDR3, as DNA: TGTGCCTGGCCCGGGACAGTGGAATGCGAGCAGTACTTC. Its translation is CAWPGTVECEQYF.

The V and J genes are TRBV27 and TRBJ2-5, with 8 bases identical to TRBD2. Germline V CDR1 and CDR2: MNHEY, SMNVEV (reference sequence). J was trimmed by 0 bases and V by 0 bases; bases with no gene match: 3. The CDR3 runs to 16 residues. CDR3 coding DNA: TGTGCCAGCAGTTTATCGCCGGGGGGGTACCAAGAGACCCAGTACTTC. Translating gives CASSLSPGGYQETQYF.

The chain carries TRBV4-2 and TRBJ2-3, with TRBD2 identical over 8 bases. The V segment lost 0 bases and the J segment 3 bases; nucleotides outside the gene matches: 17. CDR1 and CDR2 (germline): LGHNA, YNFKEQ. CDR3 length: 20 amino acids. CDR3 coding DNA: TGTGCCAGCAGCCAAGAACCCAGCGGGAGAATGGTTTCGGCGACAGATACGCAGTATTTT. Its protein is CASSQEPSGRMVSATDTQYF.

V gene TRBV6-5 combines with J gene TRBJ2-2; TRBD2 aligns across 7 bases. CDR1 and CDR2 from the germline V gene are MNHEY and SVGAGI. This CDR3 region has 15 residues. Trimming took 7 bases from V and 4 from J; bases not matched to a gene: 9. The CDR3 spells CASKPPGLSTGELFF. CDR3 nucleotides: TGTGCCAGCAAACCACCGGGACTATCCACCGGGGAGCTGTTTTTT.

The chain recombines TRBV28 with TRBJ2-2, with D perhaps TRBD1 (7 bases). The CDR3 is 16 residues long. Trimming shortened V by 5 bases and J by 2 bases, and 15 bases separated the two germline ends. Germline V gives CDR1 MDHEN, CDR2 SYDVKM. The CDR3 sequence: CASSPHRGGNTGELFF. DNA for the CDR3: TGTGCCAGCAGTCCCCACAGGGGAGGTAACACCGGGGAGCTGTTTTTT.

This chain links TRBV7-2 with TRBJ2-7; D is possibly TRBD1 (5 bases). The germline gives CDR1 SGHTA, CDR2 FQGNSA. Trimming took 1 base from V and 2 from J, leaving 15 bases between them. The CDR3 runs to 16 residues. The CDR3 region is CASSLVGQGQPYEQYF. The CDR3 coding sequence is TGTGCCAGCAGCTTAGTCGGGCAGGGCCAACCCTACGAGCAGTACTTC.